The 10 T cell receptor beta chains listed next were all sequenced from one sample in a study of technical replicates of blood from several donors. The table came from immunoSEQ multiplex PCR; TCRdb's copy has only in-frame clones and leaves some out. Of about 59,000 clones in the sample, about 94% are singletons; the top ten hold 4.2%. Sequenced sample: PBMCs. The source is a human donor in good health. Some clones in this sample may be carry-over from other donors' samples.

The chain couples TRBV12-5 to TRBJ2-5; 7 bases are shared with TRBD2. After removal of 5 bases from V and 4 bases from J, the junction contained 13 bases not matched to a gene. The length of the CDR3 is 16 residues. Germline V gene data show CDR1 as LGHNT and CDR2 as FRNRAP. The CDR3: CASGVTTGGGGETQYF. DNA for the CDR3: TGTGCTAGTGGTGTCACGACTGGTGGGGGGGGAGAGACCCAGTACTTC.

The chain uses TRBV5-8 and TRBJ2-2; 8 bases align to TRBD2. CDR3 size: 15 residues. CDR1 is SGHTS and CDR2 is YDEGEE in the germline V gene. V was pared by 7 bases and J by 7 bases, with 12 bases of the junction left unmatched. In nucleotides, the CDR3 is TGTGCCAGCCCCCCCCAGCGGGGGATCGGCGGGGAGCTGTTTTTT. It yields the protein CASPPQRGIGGELFF.

The chain joins TRBV7-3 to TRBJ2-1, with TRBD1 matching over 11 bases. The CDR3 is made up of 14 amino acids. V trimming: 5 bases; J trimming: 9 bases; junction bases outside the gene matches: 6. Germline V gene data show CDR1 as SGHTA and CDR2 as FQGTGA. The CDR3 DNA follows: TGTGCCAGCAGCGAAGGGACAGGGGGATTTGAGCAGTTCTTC. Its protein product is CASSEGTGGFEQFF.

The rearrangement joins TRBV10-2 to TRBJ2-6, with D hard to call. Germline V gives CDR1 WSHSY, CDR2 SAAADI. CDR3 length equals 16 residues. Trimming took off 3 bases at V and 2 bases at J, with 11 bases between the two ends. The CDR3: CASSEIPLAGANVLTF. The CDR3 DNA reads as TGCGCCAGCAGTGAAATCCCCCTAGCTGGGGCCAACGTCCTGACTTTC.

The chain employs TRBV7-9 and TRBJ2-3, with 7 bases identical to TRBD1. Germline CDR1 and CDR2: SEHNR and FQNEAQ (reference sequence). This CDR3 comprises 16 residues. Unmatched junction bases numbered 8, after V lost 4 bases and J lost 1 base. This CDR3 is CASSSRQGWGTDTQYF. CDR3 in DNA: TGTGCCAGCAGCTCCAGACAGGGCTGGGGCACAGATACGCAGTATTTT.

The chain combines TRBV4-3 with TRBJ2-7, with 8 bases identical to TRBD1. Per the germline V gene, CDR1 is LGHNA and CDR2 is YSLEER. The ends lost 1 base at V and 4 bases at J; junction bases unmatched: 9. This CDR3 is built from 16 residues. The CDR3 nucleotides read TGCGCCAGCAGCCAAGTTGACGGACAGGGTAAATACGAGCAGTACTTC. Residues: CASSQVDGQGKYEQYF.

V is TRBV9 and J is TRBJ2-1, with 12 positions matching TRBD2. Germline trimming cut 4 bases from V and 8 bases from J; bases unmatched to any gene: 10. Germline V lookup: CDR1 SGDLS, CDR2 YYNGEE. The CDR3 sequence is 16 residues long. The CDR3 region is CASSTGTSGLVDEQFF. The CDR3 DNA sequence: TGTGCCAGCAGCACAGGGACTAGCGGGTTAGTTGATGAGCAGTTCTTC.

The chain links TRBV7-8 to TRBJ1-4; D gene uncertain. Trimming pared 3 bases from V and 8 bases from J, leaving 13 bases between. This CDR3 region has 14 residues. Germline V lookup: CDR1 SGHVS, CDR2 FQNEAQ. The CDR3 is CASSLQQISEKLFF. For the CDR3, the DNA is TGTGCCAGCAGCTTGCAACAGATCTCCGAAAAACTGTTTTTT.

The chain couples TRBV5-6 to TRBJ2-3, with TRBD2 matching over 7 bases. Germline V CDR1 and CDR2: SGHDT, YYEEEE. V lost 4 bases and J lost 4; bases outside the gene matches: 12. There are 16 residues in the CDR3. CDR3 sequence reads: CASSLRPGGSPDTQYF. CDR3 nucleotide sequence: TGTGCCAGCAGCCTCCGCCCTGGCGGGAGCCCAGATACGCAGTATTTT.

The V and J genes are TRBV23-1 and TRBJ2-4; no definite D call. TRBV23-1 counts as an open reading frame of uncertain function. The CDR3 is 17 residues long. Trimming cost V 6 bases and J 0 bases, with 18 bases left between them. The CDR3 region is CASRYCPPRIAKNIQYF. The DNA for the CDR3 is TGCGCCAGCAGATATTGTCCCCCGAGGATAGCCAAAAACATTCAGTACTTC.